This T cell receptor beta chain is from a study of CDR3 diversity in severe acne. This CDR3 has 14 residues. CDR1 and CDR2 (germline): WNHNN, SYGVQD (reference sequence). The V end lost 6 bases, the J end lost 7 bases, and 18 bases lay between the germline ends. This clonotype has a single count. TCRdb reprocessed the PCR reads with MiXCR, giving one entry per CDR3 protein. The sample consists of approximately 77,000 distinct CDR3 sequences, around 54% of them appearing once. This rearrangement joins TRBV10-1 to TRBJ1-2; D is perhaps TRBD1 (6 bases). This TCR was recovered from a male donor with severe acne vulgaris. Sequenced material: blood. The CDR3 loop is CASRTQGPLFGYTF. The DNA of the CDR3 is TGCGCCAGCAGGACACAGGGACCCCTCTTTGGCTACACCTTC.